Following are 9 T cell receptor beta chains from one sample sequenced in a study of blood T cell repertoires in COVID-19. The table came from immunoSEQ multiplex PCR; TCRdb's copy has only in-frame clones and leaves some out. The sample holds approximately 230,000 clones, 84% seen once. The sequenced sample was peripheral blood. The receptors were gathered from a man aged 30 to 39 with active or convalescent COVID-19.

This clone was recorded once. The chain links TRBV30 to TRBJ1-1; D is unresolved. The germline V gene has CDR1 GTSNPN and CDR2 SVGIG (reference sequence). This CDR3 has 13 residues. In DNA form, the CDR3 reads TGTGTATTTGGGGAGGCCATTTACACTGAAGCTTTCTTT. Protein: CVFGEAIYTEAFF.

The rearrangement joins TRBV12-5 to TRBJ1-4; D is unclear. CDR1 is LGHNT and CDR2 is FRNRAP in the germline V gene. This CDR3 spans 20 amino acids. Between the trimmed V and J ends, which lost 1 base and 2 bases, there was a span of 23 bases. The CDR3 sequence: CASGLAHYPRDKRTNEKLFF. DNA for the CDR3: TGTGCTAGTGGTTTGGCCCATTACCCCCGAGATAAGAGGACTAATGAAAAACTGTTTTTT.

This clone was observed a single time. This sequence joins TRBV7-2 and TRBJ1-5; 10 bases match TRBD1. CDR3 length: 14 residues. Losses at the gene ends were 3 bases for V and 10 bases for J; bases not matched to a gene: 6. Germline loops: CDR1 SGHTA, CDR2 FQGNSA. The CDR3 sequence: CASSFRTGGTPQHF. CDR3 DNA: TGTGCCAGCAGCTTTCGGACAGGGGGGACCCCCCAGCATTTT. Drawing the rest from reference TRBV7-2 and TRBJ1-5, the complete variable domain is GAGVSQSPSNKVTEKGKDVELRCDPISGHTALYWYRQSLGQGLEFLIYFQGNSAPDKSGLPSDRFSAERTGGSVSTLTIQRTQQEDSAVYLCASSFRTGGTPQHFGDGTRLSIL.

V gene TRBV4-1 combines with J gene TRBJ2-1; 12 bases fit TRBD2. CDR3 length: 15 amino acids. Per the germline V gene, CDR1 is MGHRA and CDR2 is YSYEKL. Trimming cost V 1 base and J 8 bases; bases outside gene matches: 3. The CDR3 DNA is TGCGCCAGCAGCCAAGGGGGGACTAGCGGGTATGAGCAGTTCTTC. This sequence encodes CASSQGGTSGYEQFF.

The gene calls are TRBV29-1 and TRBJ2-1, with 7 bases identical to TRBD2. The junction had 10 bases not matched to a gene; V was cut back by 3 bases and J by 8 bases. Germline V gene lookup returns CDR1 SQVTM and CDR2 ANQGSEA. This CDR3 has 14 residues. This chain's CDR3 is CSVERRESGDEQFF. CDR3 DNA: TGCAGCGTTGAGAGGCGGGAGTCCGGCGATGAGCAGTTCTTC.

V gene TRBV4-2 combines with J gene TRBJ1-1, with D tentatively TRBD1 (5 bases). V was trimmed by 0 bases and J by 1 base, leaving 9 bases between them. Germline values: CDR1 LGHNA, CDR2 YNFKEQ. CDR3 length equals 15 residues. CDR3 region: CASSQEGQGNTEAFF. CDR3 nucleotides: TGTGCCAGCAGCCAAGAAGGGCAGGGGAACACTGAAGCTTTCTTT.

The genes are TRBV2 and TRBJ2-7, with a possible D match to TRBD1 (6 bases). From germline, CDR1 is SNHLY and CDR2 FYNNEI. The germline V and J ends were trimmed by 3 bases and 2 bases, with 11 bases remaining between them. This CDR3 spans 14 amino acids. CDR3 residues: CASSDRGHTYEQYF. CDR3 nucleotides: TGTGCCAGCAGTGATAGGGGACACACCTACGAGCAGTACTTC.

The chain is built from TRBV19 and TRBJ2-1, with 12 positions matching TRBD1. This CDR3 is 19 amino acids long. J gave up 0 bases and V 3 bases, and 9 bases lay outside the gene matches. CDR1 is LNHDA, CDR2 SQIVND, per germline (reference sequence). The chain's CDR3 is CASSIRGQGAILSYNEQFF. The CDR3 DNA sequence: TGTGCCAGTAGTATTAGGGGACAGGGGGCAATACTCTCCTACAATGAGCAGTTCTTC.

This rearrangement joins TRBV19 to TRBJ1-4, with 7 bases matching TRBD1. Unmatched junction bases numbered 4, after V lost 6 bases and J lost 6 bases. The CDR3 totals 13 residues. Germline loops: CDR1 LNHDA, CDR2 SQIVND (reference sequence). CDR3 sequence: CASRETGYEKLFF. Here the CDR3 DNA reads TGTGCCAGTAGGGAGACAGGGTATGAAAAACTGTTTTTT.